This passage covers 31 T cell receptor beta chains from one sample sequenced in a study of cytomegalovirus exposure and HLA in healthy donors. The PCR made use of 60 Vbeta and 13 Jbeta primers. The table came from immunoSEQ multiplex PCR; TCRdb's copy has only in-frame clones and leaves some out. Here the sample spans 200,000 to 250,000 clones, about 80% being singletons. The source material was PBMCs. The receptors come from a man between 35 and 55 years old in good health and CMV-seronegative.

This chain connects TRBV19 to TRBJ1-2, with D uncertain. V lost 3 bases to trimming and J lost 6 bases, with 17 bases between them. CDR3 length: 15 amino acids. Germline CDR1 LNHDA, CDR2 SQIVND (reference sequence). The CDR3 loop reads CASSIFSSGFNGYTF. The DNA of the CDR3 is TGTGCCAGTAGTATCTTTTCGTCGGGGTTCAATGGCTACACCTTC.

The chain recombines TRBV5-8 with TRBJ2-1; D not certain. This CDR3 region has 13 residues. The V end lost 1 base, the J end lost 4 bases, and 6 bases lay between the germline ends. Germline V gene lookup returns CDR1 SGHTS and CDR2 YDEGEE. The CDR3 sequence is CASSLLRYNEQFF. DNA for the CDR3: TGTGCCAGCAGCTTGTTACGGTACAATGAGCAGTTCTTC.

The CDR3: CASSPLGGENEQFF. The CDR3 region has the DNA TGTGCCAGCAGCCCCCTGGGAGGGGAAAATGAGCAGTTCTTC. The gene calls are TRBV7-3 and TRBJ2-1; 7 nucleotides align to TRBD2. CDR3 size: 14 residues. Germline V gene sequence: CDR1 SGHTA, CDR2 FQGTGA. V dropped 5 bases and J dropped 7; count of bases not matched to a gene: 8.

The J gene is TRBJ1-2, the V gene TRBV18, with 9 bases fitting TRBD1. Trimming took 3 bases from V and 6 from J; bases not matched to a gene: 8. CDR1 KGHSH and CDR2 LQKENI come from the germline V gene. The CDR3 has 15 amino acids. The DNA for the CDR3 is TGTGCCAGCTCACCCACAGGGGGCCCGCTCGATGGCTACACCTTC. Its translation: CASSPTGGPLDGYTF.

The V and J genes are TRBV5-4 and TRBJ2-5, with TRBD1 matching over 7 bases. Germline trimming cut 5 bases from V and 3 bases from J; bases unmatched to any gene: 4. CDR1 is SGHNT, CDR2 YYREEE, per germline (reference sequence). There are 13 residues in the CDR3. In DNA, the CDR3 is TGTGCCAGCAGTACCGGGACAGAAGAGACCCAGTACTTC. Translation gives CASSTGTEETQYF.

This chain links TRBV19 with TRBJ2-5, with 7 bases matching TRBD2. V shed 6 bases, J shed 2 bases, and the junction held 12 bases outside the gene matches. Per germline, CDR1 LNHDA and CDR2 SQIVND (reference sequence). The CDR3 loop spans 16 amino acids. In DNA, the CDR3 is TGTGCCAGTAGCCCCGTCCCGGGGGGATGGCAAGAGACCCAGTACTTC. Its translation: CASSPVPGGWQETQYF.

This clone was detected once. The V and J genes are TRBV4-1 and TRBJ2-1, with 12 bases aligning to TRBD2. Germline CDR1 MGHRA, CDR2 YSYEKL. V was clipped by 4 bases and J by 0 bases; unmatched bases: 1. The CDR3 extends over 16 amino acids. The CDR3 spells CASSPTSGSSYNEQFF. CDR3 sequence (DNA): TGCGCCAGCAGCCCGACTAGCGGGAGCTCCTACAATGAGCAGTTCTTC.

The CDR3 reads CASSPSGGGAYGYTF. In DNA form, the CDR3 reads TGTGCCAGCAGCCCTAGCGGCGGCGGGGCCTATGGCTACACCTTC. The J gene is TRBJ1-2, the V gene TRBV5-6; a possible D gene is TRBD1 (5 bases). V dropped 4 bases and J dropped 4 bases, with 17 bases sitting between them. Germline CDR1 SGHDT, CDR2 YYEEEE. The CDR3 is 15 residues long.

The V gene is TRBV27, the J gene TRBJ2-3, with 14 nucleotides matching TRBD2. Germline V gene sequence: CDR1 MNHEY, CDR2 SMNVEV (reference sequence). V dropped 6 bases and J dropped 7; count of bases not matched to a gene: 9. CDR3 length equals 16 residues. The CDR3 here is CASSEKGLAGGNTQYF. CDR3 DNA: TGTGCCAGCAGCGAAAAAGGACTAGCGGGAGGTAATACGCAGTATTTT.

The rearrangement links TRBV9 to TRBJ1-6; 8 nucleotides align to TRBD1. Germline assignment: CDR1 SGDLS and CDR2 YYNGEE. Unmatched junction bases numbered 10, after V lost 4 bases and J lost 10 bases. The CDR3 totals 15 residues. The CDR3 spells CASSFDRDRSSPLHF. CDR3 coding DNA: TGTGCCAGCAGCTTTGATCGGGACAGGTCCTCACCCCTCCACTTT.

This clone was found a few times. CDR3 sequence reads: CASSEGLEGPGGEQFF. CDR3 DNA sequence: TGTGCCAGCAGTGAGGGACTAGAAGGGCCAGGGGGTGAGCAGTTCTTC. The J gene is TRBJ2-1, the V gene TRBV6-1, with a possible D match to TRBD2 (8 bases). Trimming left V 3 bases short and J 9 bases short, with 21 bases between. Looked up from germline, CDR1 is MNHNS and CDR2 is SASEGT. CDR3 size: 16 residues.

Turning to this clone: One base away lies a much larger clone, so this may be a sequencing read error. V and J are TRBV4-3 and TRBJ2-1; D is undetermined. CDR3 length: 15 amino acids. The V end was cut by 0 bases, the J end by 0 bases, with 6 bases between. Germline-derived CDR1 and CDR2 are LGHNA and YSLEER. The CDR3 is CASSQEESSYNEQFF. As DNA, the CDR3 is TGCGCCAGCAGCCAAGAGGAGAGCTCCTACAATGAGCAGTTCTTC.

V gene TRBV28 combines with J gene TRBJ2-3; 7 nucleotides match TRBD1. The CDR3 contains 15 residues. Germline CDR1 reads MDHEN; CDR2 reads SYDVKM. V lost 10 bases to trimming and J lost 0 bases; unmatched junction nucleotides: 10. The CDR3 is CAIRTGRSSTDTQYF. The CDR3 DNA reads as TGTGCCATCCGGACAGGCCGTTCTAGCACAGATACGCAGTATTTT.

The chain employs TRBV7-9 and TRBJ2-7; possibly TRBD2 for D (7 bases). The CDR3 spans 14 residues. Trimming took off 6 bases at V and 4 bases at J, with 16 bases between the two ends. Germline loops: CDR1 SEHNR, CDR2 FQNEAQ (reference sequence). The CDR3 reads CASSGEGVPYEQYF. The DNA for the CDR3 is TGTGCCAGCAGTGGGGAGGGGGTACCATACGAGCAGTACTTC.

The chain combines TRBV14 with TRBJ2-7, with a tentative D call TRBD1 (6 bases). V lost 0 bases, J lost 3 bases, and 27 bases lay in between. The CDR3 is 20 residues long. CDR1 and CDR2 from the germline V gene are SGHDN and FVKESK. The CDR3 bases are TGTGCCAGCAGCCAAGAACTTCAGGGGCCAACGATACCTTTACTCTACGAGCAGTACTTC. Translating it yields CASSQELQGPTIPLLYEQYF.

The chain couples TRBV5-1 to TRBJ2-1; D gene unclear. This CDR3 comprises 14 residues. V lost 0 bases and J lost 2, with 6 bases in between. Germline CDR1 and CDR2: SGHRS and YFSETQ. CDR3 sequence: CASSLALTYNEQFF. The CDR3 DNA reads TGCGCCAGCAGCTTGGCACTAACCTACAATGAGCAGTTCTTC.

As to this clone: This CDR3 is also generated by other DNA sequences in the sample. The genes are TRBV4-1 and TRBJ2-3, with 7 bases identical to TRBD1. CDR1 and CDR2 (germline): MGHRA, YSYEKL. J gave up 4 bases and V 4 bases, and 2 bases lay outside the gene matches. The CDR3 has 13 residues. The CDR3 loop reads CASSPGGADTQYF. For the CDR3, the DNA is TGCGCCAGCAGCCCAGGGGGAGCAGATACGCAGTATTTT.

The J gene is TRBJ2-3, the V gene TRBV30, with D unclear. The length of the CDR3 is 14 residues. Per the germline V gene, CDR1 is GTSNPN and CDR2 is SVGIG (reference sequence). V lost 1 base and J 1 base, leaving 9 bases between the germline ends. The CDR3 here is CAWSEDWGTDTQYF. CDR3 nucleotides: TGTGCCTGGAGTGAAGACTGGGGCACAGATACGCAGTATTTT.

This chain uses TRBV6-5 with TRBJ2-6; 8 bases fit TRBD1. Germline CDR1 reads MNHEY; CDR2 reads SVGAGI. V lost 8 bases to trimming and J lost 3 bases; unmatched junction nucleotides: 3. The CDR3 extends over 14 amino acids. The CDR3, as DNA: TGTGCCAGCGGACAGGGCGGTGGGGCCAACGTCCTGACTTTC. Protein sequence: CASGQGGGANVLTF.

CDR3 bases: TGTGCCAGCAGTGATGGGGGACAGGGGCAGCGTCAGCCCCAGCATTTT. It yields the protein CASSDGGQGQRQPQHF. The V call is TRBV28, the J call TRBJ1-5, with 10 bases identical to TRBD1. The ends lost 5 bases at V and 6 bases at J; junction bases unmatched: 10. Germline lookup yields CDR1 MDHEN and CDR2 SYDVKM. The CDR3 is 16 residues long.

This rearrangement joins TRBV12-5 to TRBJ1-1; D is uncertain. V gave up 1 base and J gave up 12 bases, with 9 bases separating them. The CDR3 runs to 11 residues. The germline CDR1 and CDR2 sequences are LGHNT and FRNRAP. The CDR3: CASGLAGGTFF. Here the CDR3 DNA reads TGTGCTAGTGGTTTGGCAGGTGGAACTTTCTTT.

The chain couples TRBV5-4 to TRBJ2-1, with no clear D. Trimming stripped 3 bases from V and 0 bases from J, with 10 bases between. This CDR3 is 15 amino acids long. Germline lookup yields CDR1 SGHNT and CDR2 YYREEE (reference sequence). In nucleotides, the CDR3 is TGTGCCAGCAGCTCGAGCGTCCTCTCCTACAATGAGCAGTTCTTC. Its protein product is CASSSSVLSYNEQFF.

This chain's CDR3 is CASSLDYDRQETQYF. CDR3 DNA: TGCGCCAGCAGCTTGGATTACGACAGGCAAGAGACCCAGTACTTC. The J gene is TRBJ2-5, the V gene TRBV5-1, with D possibly TRBD1 on 6 matching bases. CDR1 and CDR2 from the germline V gene are SGHRS and YFSETQ. V gave up 0 bases and J gave up 2 bases, with 11 bases separating them. CDR3 length: 15 residues.

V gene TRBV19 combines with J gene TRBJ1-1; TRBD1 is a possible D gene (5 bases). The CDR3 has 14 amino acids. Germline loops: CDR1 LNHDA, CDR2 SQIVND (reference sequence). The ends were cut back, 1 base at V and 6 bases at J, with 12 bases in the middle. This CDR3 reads CASSIAGGLAEAFF. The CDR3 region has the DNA TGTGCCAGTAGTATAGCGGGGGGTCTGGCTGAAGCTTTCTTT.

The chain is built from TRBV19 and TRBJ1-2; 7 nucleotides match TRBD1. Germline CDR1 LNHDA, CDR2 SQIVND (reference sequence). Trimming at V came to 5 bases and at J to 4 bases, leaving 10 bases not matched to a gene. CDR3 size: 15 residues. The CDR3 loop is CASSPLDRAGYGYTF. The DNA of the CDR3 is TGTGCCAGTAGTCCCCTCGACAGGGCGGGCTATGGCTACACCTTC.

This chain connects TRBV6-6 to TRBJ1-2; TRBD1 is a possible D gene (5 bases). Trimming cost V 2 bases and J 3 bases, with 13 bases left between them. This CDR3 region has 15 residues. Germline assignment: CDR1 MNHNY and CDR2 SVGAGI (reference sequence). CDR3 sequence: CASSYQQDPYYGYTF. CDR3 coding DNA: TGTGCCAGCAGTTACCAACAGGATCCATACTATGGCTACACCTTC.

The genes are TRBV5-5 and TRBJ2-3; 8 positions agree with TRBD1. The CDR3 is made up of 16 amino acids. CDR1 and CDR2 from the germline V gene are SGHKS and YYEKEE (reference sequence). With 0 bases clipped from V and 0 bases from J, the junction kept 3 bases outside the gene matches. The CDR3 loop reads CASSLVRDRSTDTQYF. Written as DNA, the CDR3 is TGTGCCAGCAGCTTGGTCAGGGACAGGAGCACAGATACGCAGTATTTT.

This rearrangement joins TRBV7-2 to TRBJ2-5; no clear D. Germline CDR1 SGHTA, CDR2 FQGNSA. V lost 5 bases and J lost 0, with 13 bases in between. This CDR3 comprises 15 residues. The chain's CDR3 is CASSPAARYQETQYF. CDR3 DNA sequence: TGTGCCAGCAGCCCCGCGGCTAGATACCAAGAGACCCAGTACTTC.

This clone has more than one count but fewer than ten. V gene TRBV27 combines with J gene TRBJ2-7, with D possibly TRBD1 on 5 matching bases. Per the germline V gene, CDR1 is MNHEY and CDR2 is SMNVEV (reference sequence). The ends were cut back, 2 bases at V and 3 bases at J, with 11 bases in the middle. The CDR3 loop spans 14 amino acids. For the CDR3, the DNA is TGTGCCAGCAGTTTAAAAGCAGGGCGCTACGAGCAGTACTTC. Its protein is CASSLKAGRYEQYF.

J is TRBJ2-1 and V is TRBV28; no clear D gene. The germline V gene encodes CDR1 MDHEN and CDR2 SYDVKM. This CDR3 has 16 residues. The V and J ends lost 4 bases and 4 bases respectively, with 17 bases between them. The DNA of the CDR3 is TGTGCCAGCAGTTCCCCGTGGCTAGGTCAGTACAATGAGCAGTTCTTC. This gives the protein CASSSPWLGQYNEQFF. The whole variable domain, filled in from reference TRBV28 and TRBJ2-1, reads DVKVTQSSRYLVKRTGEKVFLECVQDMDHENMFWYRQDPGLGLRLIYFSYDVKMKEKGDIPEGYSVSREKKERFSLILESASTNQTSMYLCASSSPWLGQYNEQFFGPGTRLTVL.

This CDR3 is CASSPERGGSGNTIYF. In DNA, the CDR3 is TGCGCCAGCAGCCCGGAGCGGGGGGGCTCTGGAAACACCATATATTTT. The V call is TRBV5-1, the J call TRBJ1-3; a possible D gene is TRBD1 (5 bases). Germline V gene sequence: CDR1 SGHRS, CDR2 YFSETQ. This CDR3 has 16 residues. The germline V and J ends were trimmed by 4 bases and 0 bases, with 14 bases remaining between them.